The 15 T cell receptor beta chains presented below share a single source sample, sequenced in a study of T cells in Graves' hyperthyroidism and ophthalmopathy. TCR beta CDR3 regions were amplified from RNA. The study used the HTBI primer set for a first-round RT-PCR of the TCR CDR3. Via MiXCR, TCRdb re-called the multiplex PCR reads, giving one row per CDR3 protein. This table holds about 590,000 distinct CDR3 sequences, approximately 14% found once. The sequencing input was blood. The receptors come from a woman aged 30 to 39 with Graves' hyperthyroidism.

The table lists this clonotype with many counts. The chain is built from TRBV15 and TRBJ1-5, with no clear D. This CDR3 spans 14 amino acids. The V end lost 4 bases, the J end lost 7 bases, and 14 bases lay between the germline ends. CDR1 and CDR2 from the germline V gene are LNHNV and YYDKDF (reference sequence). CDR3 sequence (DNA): TGTGCCACCAGCACTACACCTTCCAGCCAGCCCCAGCATTTT. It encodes CATSTTPSSQPQHF.

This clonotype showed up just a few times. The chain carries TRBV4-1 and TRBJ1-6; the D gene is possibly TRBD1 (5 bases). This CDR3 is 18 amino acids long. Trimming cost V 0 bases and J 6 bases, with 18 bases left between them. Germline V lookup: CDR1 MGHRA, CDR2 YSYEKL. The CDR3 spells CASSQDGQRGGINSPLHF. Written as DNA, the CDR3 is TGCGCCAGCAGCCAAGATGGCCAGCGGGGGGGTATTAATTCACCCCTCCACTTT.

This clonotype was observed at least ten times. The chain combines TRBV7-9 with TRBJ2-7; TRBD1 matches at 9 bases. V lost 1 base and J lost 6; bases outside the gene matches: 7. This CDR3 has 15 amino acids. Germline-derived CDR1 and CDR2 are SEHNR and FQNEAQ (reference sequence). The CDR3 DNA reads TGTGCCAGCAGCTTAGTGGGGACAGGGAAAGGCGAGCAGTACTTC. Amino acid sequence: CASSLVGTGKGEQYF.

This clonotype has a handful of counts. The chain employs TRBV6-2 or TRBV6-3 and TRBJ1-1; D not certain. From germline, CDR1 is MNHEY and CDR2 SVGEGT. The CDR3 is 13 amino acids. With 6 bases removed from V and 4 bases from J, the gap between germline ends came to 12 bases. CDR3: CASSRWWGTEAFF. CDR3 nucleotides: TGTGCCAGCAGCAGGTGGTGGGGCACTGAAGCTTTCTTT.

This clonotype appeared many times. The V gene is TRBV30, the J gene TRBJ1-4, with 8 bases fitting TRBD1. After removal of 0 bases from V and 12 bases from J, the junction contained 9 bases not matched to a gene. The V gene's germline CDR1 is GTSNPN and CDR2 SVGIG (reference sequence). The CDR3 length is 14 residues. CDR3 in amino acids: CAWSVLQGAGQLFF. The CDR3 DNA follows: TGTGCCTGGAGTGTTCTCCAGGGGGCGGGCCAACTGTTTTTT.

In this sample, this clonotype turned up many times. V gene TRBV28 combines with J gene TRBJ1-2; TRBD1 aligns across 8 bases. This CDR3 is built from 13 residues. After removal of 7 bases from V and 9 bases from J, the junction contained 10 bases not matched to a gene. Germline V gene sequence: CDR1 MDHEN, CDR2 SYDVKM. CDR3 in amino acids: CASTLTGVSSYTF. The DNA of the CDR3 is TGTGCCAGCACCCTGACAGGGGTATCAAGCTACACCTTC.

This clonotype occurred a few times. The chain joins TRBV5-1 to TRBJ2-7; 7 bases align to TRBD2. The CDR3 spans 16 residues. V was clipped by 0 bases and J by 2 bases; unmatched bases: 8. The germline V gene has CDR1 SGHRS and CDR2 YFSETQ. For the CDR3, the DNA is TGCGCCAGCAGCTTGGGATCTAGCGGAGTTACCTACGAGCAGTACTTC. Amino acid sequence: CASSLGSSGVTYEQYF.

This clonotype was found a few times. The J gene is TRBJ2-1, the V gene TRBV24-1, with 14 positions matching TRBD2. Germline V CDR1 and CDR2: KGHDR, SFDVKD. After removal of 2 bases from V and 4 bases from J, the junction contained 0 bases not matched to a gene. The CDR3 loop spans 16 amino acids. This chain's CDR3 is CATSDWTSGRYNEQFF. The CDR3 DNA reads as TGTGCCACCAGTGATTGGACTAGCGGGAGGTACAATGAGCAGTTCTTC.

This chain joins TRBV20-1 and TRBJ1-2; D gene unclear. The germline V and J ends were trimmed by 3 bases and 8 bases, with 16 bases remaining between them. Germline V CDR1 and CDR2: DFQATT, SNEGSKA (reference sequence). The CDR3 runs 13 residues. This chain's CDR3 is CSASHPGSRGYTF. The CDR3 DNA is TGCAGTGCTAGCCACCCGGGTTCCCGAGGCTACACCTTC.

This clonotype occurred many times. The DNA for the CDR3 is TGTGCCAGCAGCCCATTTAGCGGGAGAGAGGAGGAGACCCAGTACTTC. This encodes CASSPFSGREEETQYF. V usage is TRBV3-1 and J usage is TRBJ2-5; 9 bases are a match to TRBD2. V trimming: 4 bases; J trimming: 5 bases; junction bases outside the gene matches: 11. The CDR3 contains 16 residues. Germline V lookup: CDR1 LGHDT, CDR2 YNNKEL (reference sequence).

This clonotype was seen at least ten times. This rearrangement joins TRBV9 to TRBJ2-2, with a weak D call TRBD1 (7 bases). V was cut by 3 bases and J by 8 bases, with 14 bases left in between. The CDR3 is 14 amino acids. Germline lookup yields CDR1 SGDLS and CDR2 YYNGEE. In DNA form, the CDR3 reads TGTGCCAGCAGCGGACGACAGGGAGGTGGGGAGCTGTTTTTT. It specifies CASSGRQGGGELFF.

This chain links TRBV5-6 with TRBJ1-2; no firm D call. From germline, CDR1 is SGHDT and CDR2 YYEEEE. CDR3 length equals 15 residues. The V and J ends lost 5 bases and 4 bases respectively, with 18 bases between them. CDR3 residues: CASSLRSAETYGYTF. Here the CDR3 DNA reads TGTGCCAGCAGTCTAAGATCCGCGGAAACCTATGGCTACACCTTC.

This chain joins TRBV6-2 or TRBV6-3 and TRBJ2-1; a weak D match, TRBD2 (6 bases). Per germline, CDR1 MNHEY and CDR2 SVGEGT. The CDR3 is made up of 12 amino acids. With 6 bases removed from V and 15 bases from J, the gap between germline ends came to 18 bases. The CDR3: CASRTRLGPPFF. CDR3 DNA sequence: TGTGCCAGCAGGACAAGACTAGGTCCCCCGTTCTTC.

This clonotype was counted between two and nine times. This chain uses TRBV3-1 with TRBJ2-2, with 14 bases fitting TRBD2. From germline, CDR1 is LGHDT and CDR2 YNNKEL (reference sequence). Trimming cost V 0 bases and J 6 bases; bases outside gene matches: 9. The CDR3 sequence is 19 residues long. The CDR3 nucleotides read TGTGCCAGCAGCCAAGATTACGGGGGGGGACTAGCGGGAGCCGGGGAGCTGTTTTTT. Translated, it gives CASSQDYGGGLAGAGELFF.

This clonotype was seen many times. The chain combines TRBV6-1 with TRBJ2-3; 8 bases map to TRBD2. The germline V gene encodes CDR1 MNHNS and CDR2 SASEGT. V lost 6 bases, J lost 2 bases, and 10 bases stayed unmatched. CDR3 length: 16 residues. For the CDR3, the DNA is TGTGCCAGCAGCCCCGGACTAGCTTTTAACACAGATACGCAGTATTTT. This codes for CASSPGLAFNTDTQYF.